The T cell receptor (beta chain) described here comes from a study of CD8 T cells in Susac syndrome (dated by TCRdb to about 2019). Looking at the study overall: Of the Susac syndrome patients who were sequenced, about eight were in clinical remission while roughly six had clinically active disease. At blood withdrawal, Susac syndrome patients were either therapy-naive, taking corticosteroids (in some cases with IVIg as well), or taking IVIg alone. Repertoire sequencing was used to test whether CD8+ T cell activation and differentiation in Susac syndrome was antigen driven. Clonality of the CD8+ T cell repertoire was compared between around eleven healthy donors, about 14 Susac syndrome patients and about 15 multiple sclerosis patients. Broad study findings and their caveats: Sixteen Susac-specific public clones were identified in the total CD8+ repertoire, and four to six Susac-specific public clones were identified in the CD8+ TEMRA repertoire. Susac syndrome CD8+ repertoires showed clonal expansion, highest in CD8+ TEMRA cells and greater in clinically active than remitting patients. The study acknowledged that relatively few individuals were included in the TCR sequencing and HLA analysis.

RNA was extracted with the RNeasy kit and about 0.5 to 1 ug was reverse transcribed using random hexamers. TCR beta CDR3 regions were amplified with the immunoSEQ multiplex PCR assay covering 54 Vbeta and 13 Jbeta segments. PCR amplification bias was corrected using a synthetic template baseline for primer optimization and computational correction. As for how the authors treated the data: Reads were annotated to V, D and J genes according to IMGT and were analyzed with immunoSEQ Analyzer, with only productive sequences retained. Clonality was computed as one minus Shannon entropy normalized by log2 of the number of productive unique sequences. For each patient and control, public and private clones were evaluated within the 100 most prevalent clones. Clones were defined as Susac-specific if absent from the healthy and MS cohorts, from 1052 published viral clones and from other ImmuneACCESS disease sequences. The raw public reads went through TCRdb reprocessing: fastp at Q25, MiXCR clone calling, in-frame beta chains kept. Here each entry gathers all rows of one CDR3 protein and keeps the most common genes and DNA. The V and J calls, along with clone size, are taken from TCRdb and not from the paper's own processing. A total of about 100,000 distinct CDR3 sequences appear in this sample, around 95% of them only once. The ten biggest clones cover approximately 0.33% of the sample.

Notes on this clonotype: Its recognized antigen is unknown. No per-base quality is available; no much larger clone lies one base away.

High-throughput TCR beta sequencing profiled peripheral blood CD8+ and CD4+ T cells from healthy donors, Susac syndrome patients and multiple sclerosis patients. Susac syndrome patients met recently defined diagnostic criteria for definite or probable disease. Bulk CD8+ and CD4+ T cells were purified by magnetic negative isolation, while CD8+ TEMRA cells were enriched using FACS. Blood was collected in EDTA tubes and processed within 24 hours, with PBMCs isolated through density gradient centrifugation. PBMCs destined for TCR sequencing were cryopreserved in liquid nitrogen and later thawed in a 37 °C water bath. Purity of sorted or isolated CD4+, CD8+ and CD8+ TEMRA cells was at least 90%. The CDR3 measures 14 amino acids from cysteine to phenylalanine. The retained sequence is limited to the CDR3, 42 bases, with the frame set at the first base. The CDR1 and CDR2 encoded by the germline V gene are SGHDT and YYEEEE. V sheds 2 bases and J sheds 3 bases, leaving 11 bases between their ends.

Sequencing input: CD8+ T cells from PBMCs. This sequence uses TRBV5-6 and TRBJ1-1; 5 matching bases give a weak D call of TRBD1. The sequence was collected from a human donor with Susac syndrome. CDR3 protein: CASSFPRDYTEAFF. The DNA sequence is as follows: TGTGCCAGCAGCTTTCCCCGGGACTACACTGAAGCTTTCTTT. The variable domain in full, with residues beyond the CDR3 obtained from the reference TRBV5-6 and TRBJ1-1 genes, is DAGVTQSPTHLIKTRGQQVTLRCSPKSGHDTVSWYQQALGQGPQFIFQYYEEEERQRGNFPDRFSGHQFPNYSSELNVNALLLGDSALYLCASSFPRDYTEAFFGQGTRLTVV.